This entry describes one T cell receptor (beta chain). Its antigen is unidentified. TCRdb's copy holds only in-frame clones and misses some; the assay was immunoSEQ multiplex PCR. The table records 160,000 or so clones, about 88% of them present only once. V was trimmed by 2 bases and J by 3 bases, leaving 14 bases between them. CDR3 size: 16 residues. CDR1 is LNHDA and CDR2 is SQIVND in the germline V gene (reference sequence). This entry is derived from a study of T cell responses to AZD1222 COVID-19 vaccine. As for the study in general: Pooling was applied to second doses at about 4 or about 12 weeks. Whole-study findings and limits: Of spike-specific TCRs, nearly half reportedly target regions left unmutated in variants. Just five to seven people given AZD1222 tested seropositive at baseline.

The rearrangement joins TRBV19 to TRBJ1-5; D remains unclear. This TCR came from an adult in good health. The sample consisted of peripheral blood, taken on day 0 of AZD1222 vaccination. CDR3 nucleotides: TGTGCCAGTAGTATAATAAGGCAGTCGTACAATCAGCCCCAGCATTTT. Translated: CASSIIRQSYNQPQHF.